This T cell receptor (beta chain) was captured in a study of T cell changes during pregnancy in multiple sclerosis. TCRdb keeps only in-frame clones here, not all; method: immunoSEQ multiplex PCR. The sample contains about 40,000 clones, approximately 92% of which appear only once. Germline CDR1 and CDR2: SGHNT and YENEEA. The ends were cut back, 2 bases at V and 4 bases at J, with 11 bases in the middle. This CDR3 spans 14 amino acids. Sequences were derived from CD8+ T cells from peripheral blood mononuclear cells, sampled in the first trimester of pregnancy. This chain links TRBV11-3 with TRBJ1-1; a weak D match, TRBD1 (5 bases). This clonotype was sampled from a female donor with multiple sclerosis, enrolled in a pregnancy study. The CDR3 nucleotides are TGTGCCAGCAGCTTAAGGGGATCGGGCACTGAAGCTTTCTTT. Translating gives CASSLRGSGTEAFF.